These 24 T cell receptor beta chains were sequenced from one sample in a study of T cells after yellow fever vaccination. Each CDR3 protein gets one entry after TCRdb re-called the 5' RACE reads with MiXCR. The table records around 260,000 distinct CDR3 sequences, around 4.9% of them present only once. Sequences were derived from CD4+ T cells sorted from PBMCs, sampled on the day of the yellow fever booster vaccination. Source of these receptors: a man aged 18-30 years who received the YFV17D yellow fever vaccine.

The J gene is TRBJ1-4, the V gene TRBV2; unclear D gene. CDR1 is SNHLY, CDR2 FYNNEI, per germline. The CDR3 spans 13 residues. V lost 7 bases and J lost 5, with 11 bases in between. The CDR3 loop is CASIDSGNEKLFF. The CDR3 region has the DNA TGTGCCAGCATAGACTCGGGGAATGAAAAACTGTTTTTT.

The table lists this clonotype with a few counts. V and J are TRBV7-6 and TRBJ2-2, with TRBD1 as a possible D gene (5 bases). The ends were cut back, 5 bases at V and 4 bases at J, with 11 bases in the middle. The CDR3 length is 14 residues. The germline CDR1 and CDR2 sequences are SGHVS and FNYEAQ. The CDR3 DNA reads as TGTGCCAGCAGCCCCGCAGGGCGCACCGGGGAGCTGTTTTTT. Translation: CASSPAGRTGELFF.

This clonotype occurred a few times. V and J are TRBV7-3 and TRBJ2-3; TRBD1 or TRBD2 may be the D gene (5 bases each). Germline values: CDR1 SGHTA, CDR2 FQGTGA. V shed 2 bases and J shed 1 base, with 10 bases lying between them. The CDR3 length is 15 residues. The chain's CDR3 is CASSLEGQGTDTQYF. The CDR3 DNA reads TGTGCCAGCAGCTTAGAGGGGCAAGGCACAGATACGCAGTATTTT.

This clonotype was seen many times. The J gene is TRBJ2-5, the V gene TRBV7-2; D is ambiguous. Germline V lookup: CDR1 SGHTA, CDR2 FQGNSA. The V end was cut by 1 base, the J end by 3 bases, with 18 bases between. This CDR3 has 17 residues. Here the CDR3 DNA reads TGTGCCAGCAGCTTAGGGGCCCGGTGGTTCCGCAAAGAGACCCAGTACTTC. It encodes CASSLGARWFRKETQYF.

This clonotype was found many times. V gene TRBV5-1 combines with J gene TRBJ2-1; D might be TRBD2 (6 bases). The germline CDR1 and CDR2 sequences are SGHRS and YFSETQ. This CDR3 comprises 13 residues. Trimming took off 0 bases at V and 10 bases at J, with 11 bases between the two ends. In nucleotides, the CDR3 is TGCGCCAGCAGCTTGGGGGGACTGAACGAGCAGTTCTTC. Encoded protein: CASSLGGLNEQFF. Based on the CDR3 plus reference TRBV5-1 and TRBJ2-1, the full variable domain is KAGVTQTPRYLIKTRGQQVTLSCSPISGHRSVSWYQQTPGQGLQFLFEYFSETQRNKGNFPGRFSGRQFSNSRSEMNVSTLELGDSALYLCASSLGGLNEQFFGPGTRLTVL.

This clonotype appeared many times. The rearrangement joins TRBV7-2 to TRBJ1-4, with D perhaps matching TRBD1 (6 bases). Trimming stripped 5 bases from V and 8 bases from J, with 12 bases between. Germline V gene sequence: CDR1 SGHTA, CDR2 FQGNSA. There are 13 residues in the CDR3. CDR3 region: CASSQGRWEKLFF. The CDR3 DNA follows: TGTGCCAGCAGCCAGGGGAGGTGGGAAAAACTGTTTTTT.

V is TRBV5-5 and J is TRBJ1-2; 8 nucleotides agree with TRBD1. With V trimmed by 5 bases and J by 8 bases, 14 bases remained unmatched. Germline CDR1 is SGHKS and CDR2 is YYEKEE (reference sequence). This CDR3 has 15 residues. Written as DNA, the CDR3 is TGTGCCAGCAGGATGACCGGACAGGGATTTTACGGCTACACCTTC. It translates to CASRMTGQGFYGYTF.

The V and J genes are TRBV5-4 and TRBJ2-3, with 7 bases fitting TRBD2. The V gene's germline CDR1 is SGHNT and CDR2 YYREEE (reference sequence). Losses at the gene ends were 0 bases for V and 0 bases for J; bases not matched to a gene: 1. The CDR3 covers 15 residues. In nucleotides, the CDR3 is TGTGCCAGCAGCTTGGAAGCGGGGAGCACAGATACGCAGTATTTT. This sequence encodes CASSLEAGSTDTQYF. Based on the CDR3 plus reference TRBV5-4 and TRBJ2-3, the full variable domain is ETGVTQSPTHLIKTRGQQVTLRCSSQSGHNTVSWYQQALGQGPQFIFQYYREEENGRGNFPPRFSGLQFPNYSSELNVNALELDDSALYLCASSLEAGSTDTQYFGPGTRLTVL.

In its sample, this clonotype was seen a few times. The J gene is TRBJ1-1, the V gene TRBV7-2; no definite D call. The germline gives CDR1 SGHTA, CDR2 FQGNSA. This CDR3 spans 15 amino acids. Trimming stripped 1 base from V and 7 bases from J, with 16 bases between. DNA for the CDR3: TGTGCCAGCAGCTTAGAGGCCCCACCTTGGGGTGAAGCTTTCTTT. Translation: CASSLEAPPWGEAFF.

This chain connects TRBV10-3 to TRBJ1-1, with no clear D. With 10 bases removed from V and 0 bases from J, the gap between germline ends came to 15 bases. The CDR3 extends over 14 amino acids. Germline V gives CDR1 ENHRY, CDR2 SYGVKD. CDR3 amino acids: CASGEFLMNTEAFF. The CDR3 bases are TGTGCCAGCGGAGAGTTTCTCATGAACACTGAAGCTTTCTTT.

This chain connects TRBV7-9 to TRBJ1-2; no clear D. In germline, CDR1 is SEHNR, CDR2 FQNEAQ (reference sequence). The CDR3 consists of 14 residues. V dropped 5 bases and J dropped 2 bases, with 12 bases sitting between them. The CDR3 spells CASSRTDNNYGYTF. DNA for the CDR3: TGTGCCAGCAGCCGCACCGACAACAACTATGGCTACACCTTC.

This clonotype appeared a few times. The J gene is TRBJ1-1, the V gene TRBV29-1; D unclear. This CDR3 has 17 residues. The germline V gene has CDR1 SQVTM and CDR2 ANQGSEA. V lost 0 bases to trimming and J lost 1 base, with 18 bases between them. CDR3 sequence (DNA): TGCAGCGTTGAAGATCTAGGACTCTCAGGATCGAACACTGAAGCTTTCTTT. Amino acid sequence: CSVEDLGLSGSNTEAFF.

This clonotype was seen only a few times. This sequence joins TRBV24-1 and TRBJ2-1; 8 bases fit TRBD1. Germline V lookup: CDR1 KGHDR, CDR2 SFDVKD. J was trimmed by 6 bases and V by 3 bases; bases with no gene match: 3. The CDR3 has 14 amino acids. CDR3 nucleotides: TGTGCCACCAGTGATCAGGGGGCGAGCAATGAGCAGTTCTTC. Amino acid sequence: CATSDQGASNEQFF.

This clonotype was detected a few times. The J gene is TRBJ2-7, the V gene TRBV7-2; TRBD1 agrees at 9 bases. Germline loops: CDR1 SGHTA, CDR2 FQGNSA. The J segment lost 7 bases and the V segment lost 5 bases, leaving 6 bases of the junction unmatched. This CDR3 has 13 amino acids. CDR3 residues: CASSPGQGREQYV. CDR3 in DNA: TGTGCCAGCAGCCCGGGACAGGGCAGGGAGCAGTACGTC.

The chain recombines TRBV3-1 with TRBJ1-3, with a weak D call TRBD1 (6 bases). Trimming shortened V by 2 bases and J by 8 bases, and 22 bases separated the two germline ends. CDR1 is LGHDT, CDR2 YNNKEL, per germline (reference sequence). The CDR3 loop spans 17 amino acids. CDR3 residues: CASSQRFSYTGLYTIYF. CDR3 coding DNA: TGTGCCAGCAGCCAACGTTTTTCATATACAGGGTTGTACACCATATATTTT.

The rearrangement joins TRBV30 to TRBJ2-7, with a tentative D call TRBD2 (6 bases). Germline loops: CDR1 GTSNPN, CDR2 SVGIG (reference sequence). With 0 bases removed from V and 9 bases from J, the gap between germline ends came to 15 bases. CDR3 length: 13 residues. The chain's CDR3 is CAWSVRSGVWQYF. DNA for the CDR3: TGTGCCTGGAGTGTCAGGTCGGGGGTTTGGCAGTACTTC.

This chain joins TRBV6-5 and TRBJ1-4; 9 nucleotides line up with TRBD1. V trimming: 4 bases; J trimming: 7 bases; junction bases outside the gene matches: 10. Germline assignment: CDR1 MNHEY and CDR2 SVGAGI. The CDR3 length is 16 residues. The CDR3 reads CASSFSLGTGFEKLFF. The CDR3 coding sequence is TGTGCCAGCAGTTTTTCCCTGGGGACAGGGTTTGAAAAACTGTTTTTT.

This clonotype was observed a few times. V gene TRBV12-3 or TRBV12-4 combines with J gene TRBJ2-2; tentative D call: TRBD1 (5 bases). The V gene lost 5 bases and the J gene lost 0 bases, with 13 bases spanning the gap. The CDR3 has 16 amino acids. Here the CDR3 reads CASSDQTAPNTGELFF. In DNA, the CDR3 is TGTGCCAGCAGTGACCAGACAGCTCCGAACACCGGGGAGCTGTTTTTT.

This clonotype was observed a handful of times. V usage is TRBV10-3 and J usage is TRBJ1-3; the D is unclear. The V gene lost 6 bases and the J gene lost 4 bases, with 4 bases spanning the gap. Germline V gives CDR1 ENHRY, CDR2 SYGVKD. This CDR3 comprises 11 residues. CDR3: CAISEGNTIYF. The CDR3 DNA is TGTGCCATCAGCGAAGGAAACACCATATATTTT.

Only a few counts were recorded for this clonotype. The chain employs TRBV5-1 and TRBJ2-1; D could derive from TRBD1 or TRBD2 (5 bases each). Germline CDR1 SGHRS, CDR2 YFSETQ. This CDR3 has 17 residues. The V end was cut by 1 base, the J end by 8 bases, with 22 bases between. CDR3: CASSLFPFGAGEDEQFF. CDR3 nucleotide sequence: TGCGCCAGCAGCTTGTTTCCTTTTGGGGCGGGTGAGGATGAGCAGTTCTTC.

The table lists this clonotype with many counts. The rearrangement joins TRBV10-3 to TRBJ2-1, with D possibly called TRBD1 or TRBD2 (6 bases each). This CDR3 has 12 amino acids. V lost 3 bases and J lost 9, with 9 bases in between. CDR1 ENHRY and CDR2 SYGVKD come from the germline V gene. As DNA, the CDR3 is TGTGCCATCAGTGACCGGGGGCGTGAGCAGTTCTTC. Protein sequence: CAISDRGREQFF.

This clonotype appeared many times. CDR3 sequence reads: CASSLRRDPTGELFF. CDR3 in DNA: TGTGCCAGCAGCTTGCGGAGGGACCCCACCGGGGAGCTGTTTTTT. The chain joins TRBV5-5 to TRBJ2-2; TRBD2 is a possible D gene (6 bases). The germline CDR1 and CDR2 sequences are SGHKS and YYEKEE (reference sequence). V was cut by 1 base and J by 4 bases, with 11 bases left in between. This CDR3 is 15 amino acids long.

The gene calls are TRBV2 and TRBJ1-2; D is ambiguous. The germline V and J ends were trimmed by 6 bases and 2 bases, with 4 bases remaining between them. The CDR3 has 11 residues. Looked up from germline, CDR1 is SNHLY and CDR2 is FYNNEI. The CDR3 protein is CASRQNYGYTF. Written as DNA, the CDR3 is TGTGCCAGCAGGCAGAACTATGGCTACACCTTC.

This clonotype was detected many times. J is TRBJ1-4 and V is TRBV7-2; the match to TRBD1 covers 7 bases. The CDR3 totals 14 residues. Germline V CDR1 and CDR2: SGHTA, FQGNSA. V trimming: 1 base; J trimming: 6 bases; junction bases outside the gene matches: 2. The CDR3 region has the DNA TGTGCCAGCAGCTTAGACGGGACAGATGAAAAACTGTTTTTT. This encodes CASSLDGTDEKLFF.